Listed here are 22 T cell receptor beta chains from one sample, sequenced in a study of T cell responses to AZD1222 COVID-19 vaccine. Sequencing used immunoSEQ multiplex PCR; TCRdb keeps in-frame clones, though not all of them. This sample yields tens of thousands of clones, of which 89% are seen a single time; just under 2% belongs to the top ten. This specimen consisted of peripheral blood, obtained on day 0 of AZD1222 vaccination. The receptors come from an adult in good health.

J is TRBJ2-5 and V is TRBV24-1; D is possibly TRBD1 (5 bases). The CDR3 runs 13 residues. With 7 bases removed from V and 0 bases from J, the gap between germline ends came to 8 bases. Germline values: CDR1 KGHDR, CDR2 SFDVKD. The CDR3: CATSDRNQETQYF. The CDR3 DNA follows: TGTGCCACCAGCGACAGAAACCAAGAGACCCAGTACTTC.

The V gene is TRBV5-1, the J gene TRBJ2-3, with D maybe TRBD2 (6 bases). V was cut by 4 bases and J by 1 base, with 10 bases left in between. The CDR3 length is 14 residues. Per germline, CDR1 SGHRS and CDR2 YFSETQ. The DNA for the CDR3 is TGCGCCAGCAGCATAGAGCGGGGCACAGATACGCAGTATTTT. It is translated as CASSIERGTDTQYF.

The chain joins TRBV5-1 to TRBJ2-1; tentatively, D is TRBD1 (5 bases). Trimming left V 2 bases short and J 3 bases short, with 12 bases between. This CDR3 comprises 15 residues. The germline gives CDR1 SGHRS, CDR2 YFSETQ. The CDR3 here is CASSLNARGYNEQFF. CDR3 nucleotide sequence: TGCGCCAGCAGCTTAAATGCAAGGGGCTACAATGAGCAGTTCTTC.

The chain is built from TRBV7-9 and TRBJ1-1; no reliable D call. Germline V gives CDR1 SEHNR, CDR2 FQNEAQ (reference sequence). This CDR3 is built from 15 residues. The V end lost 7 bases, the J end lost 11 bases, and 26 bases lay between the germline ends. CDR3 coding DNA: TGTGCCAGCAACCCCGATTACGGGTTCTCGTCGTTGGCTTTCTTT. Translating it yields CASNPDYGFSSLAFF.

V gene TRBV5-1 combines with J gene TRBJ2-3; tentative D call: TRBD1 (7 bases). V lost 4 bases, J lost 0 bases, and 9 bases lay in between. Germline-derived CDR1 and CDR2 are SGHRS and YFSETQ. This CDR3 contains 14 residues. The CDR3 sequence: CASSPGGSTDTQYF. DNA of the CDR3: TGCGCCAGCAGCCCAGGGGGGAGCACAGATACGCAGTATTTT.

The V call is TRBV28, the J call TRBJ2-7; D ambiguous. CDR3 length equals 11 residues. Germline CDR1 and CDR2: MDHEN and SYDVKM. V lost 2 bases, J lost 10 bases, and 9 bases lay in between. The CDR3 DNA follows: TGTGCCAGCAGTTTAGTTCGAGAACAGTACTTC. Translation gives CASSLVREQYF.

The rearrangement joins TRBV24-1 to TRBJ2-5, with D unresolved. V lost 5 bases and J lost 5, with 11 bases in between. CDR3 size: 13 residues. CDR1 is KGHDR and CDR2 is SFDVKD in the germline V gene. CDR3 nucleotides: TGTGCCACCAGTGTTTCAGGTGGGGAGACCCAGTACTTC. Protein sequence: CATSVSGGETQYF.

V usage is TRBV30 and J usage is TRBJ1-6, with D perhaps TRBD1 (5 bases). Germline lookup yields CDR1 GTSNPN and CDR2 SVGIG (reference sequence). Trimming pared 0 bases from V and 2 bases from J, leaving 14 bases between. This CDR3 is 17 amino acids long. The DNA for the CDR3 is TGTGCCTGGAGTGTACGCCGAGGGGAGGCCTATAATTCACCCCTCCACTTT. This encodes CAWSVRRGEAYNSPLHF.

The J gene is TRBJ2-1, the V gene TRBV10-3; TRBD2 is a possible D gene (6 bases). CDR1 and CDR2 (germline): ENHRY, SYGVKD. V lost 3 bases, J lost 2 bases, and 17 bases lay in between. This CDR3 is built from 17 residues. The CDR3 region is CAISDIFGGITYNEQFF. The CDR3 coding sequence is TGTGCCATCAGTGACATTTTCGGCGGGATAACCTACAATGAGCAGTTCTTC.

The chain is built from TRBV12-3 or TRBV12-4 and TRBJ2-1; D is perhaps TRBD1 (5 bases). CDR3 length equals 13 residues. V was shortened by 2 bases and J by 4 bases, with 6 bases between the two germline ends. Here the CDR3 DNA reads TGTGCCAGCAGTTTAAGGGGATACAATGAGCAGTTCTTC. Protein: CASSLRGYNEQFF.

The V and J genes are TRBV27 and TRBJ1-2; maybe TRBD1 (5 bases). V lost 4 bases, J lost 8 bases, and 11 bases lay in between. Germline V CDR1 and CDR2: MNHEY, SMNVEV (reference sequence). The CDR3 contains 12 residues. In DNA form, the CDR3 reads TGTGCCAGCAGTTCAGGGTTTAGAGGCTACACCTTC. It yields the protein CASSSGFRGYTF.

The chain is built from TRBV7-2 and TRBJ2-5, with 13 bases identical to TRBD2. This CDR3 is 17 amino acids long. Germline CDR1 reads SGHTA; CDR2 reads FQGNSA. J lost 5 bases, V lost 5 bases, and 11 bases had no gene match. The CDR3 nucleotides read TGTGCCAGCAGCGCAGGACTAGCGGGAGTTGGGGTGGAGACCCAGTACTTC. Residues: CASSAGLAGVGVETQYF.

This chain joins TRBV6-5 and TRBJ2-5; unclear D gene. V was clipped by 7 bases and J by 6 bases, with 15 bases between them. The CDR3 has 13 residues. Germline CDR1 reads MNHEY; CDR2 reads SVGAGI. The CDR3, as DNA: TGTGCCAGCACTGTAAGTGAATTGAAGACCCAGTACTTC. Translating it yields CASTVSELKTQYF.

The chain employs TRBV10-1 and TRBJ1-1; tentatively, D is TRBD1 (5 bases). The germline V and J ends were trimmed by 6 bases and 8 bases, with 13 bases remaining between them. Germline CDR1 and CDR2: WNHNN and SYGVQD (reference sequence). The CDR3 totals 12 residues. In nucleotides, the CDR3 is TGCGCCAGCAGCAATCCCACAGGAGAAGCTTTCTTT. Translation: CASSNPTGEAFF.

This chain links TRBV7-2 with TRBJ1-4; TRBD1 matches at 7 bases. J lost 6 bases, V lost 5 bases, and 9 bases had no gene match. The CDR3 is 15 amino acids. The germline CDR1 and CDR2 sequences are SGHTA and FQGNSA. The CDR3 coding sequence is TGTGCCAGCAGCCAACGACAGGGCGGAGATGAAAAACTGTTTTTT. As protein: CASSQRQGGDEKLFF. The full variable domain, its missing parts supplied by reference TRBV7-2 and TRBJ1-4, is GAGVSQSPSNKVTEKGKDVELRCDPISGHTALYWYRQSLGQGLEFLIYFQGNSAPDKSGLPSDRFSAERTGGSVSTLTIQRTQQEDSAVYLCASSQRQGGDEKLFFGSGTQLSVL.

This sequence joins TRBV19 and TRBJ1-6; D is ambiguous. Deletions cut 5 bases from V and 8 bases from J, with 10 bases between. The CDR3 is made up of 13 amino acids. Germline-derived CDR1 and CDR2 are LNHDA and SQIVND (reference sequence). CDR3 in amino acids: CASSYNADSPLHF. DNA of the CDR3: TGTGCCAGTAGTTACAACGCGGATTCACCCCTCCACTTT.

The CDR3: CASSLRDRVYNEQFF. The CDR3 nucleotides read TGTGCCAGCAGCCTCCGGGACAGGGTCTACAATGAGCAGTTCTTC. The chain joins TRBV14 to TRBJ2-1; 9 bases fit TRBD1. Germline CDR1 and CDR2: SGHDN and FVKESK. V lost 4 bases and J lost 3; bases outside the gene matches: 4. CDR3 length equals 15 residues.

The rearrangement links TRBV25-1 to TRBJ2-2, with a weak D call TRBD1 (5 bases). CDR3 length: 15 amino acids. The V and J ends lost 3 bases and 4 bases respectively, with 12 bases between them. Germline CDR1 MGHDK, CDR2 SYGVNS. CDR3 sequence (DNA): TGTGCCAGCAGTGAGCTCGACCAGGGCACCGGGGAGCTGTTTTTT. This codes for CASSELDQGTGELFF.

The V gene is TRBV6-2 or TRBV6-3, the J gene TRBJ1-2; TRBD1 matches 8 bases. Germline CDR1 and CDR2: MNHEY and SVGEGT. The CDR3 covers 16 residues. Losses at the gene ends were 5 bases for V and 0 bases for J; bases not matched to a gene: 8. The CDR3 nucleotides are TGTGCCAGCAGTCTACCGACAGGGGAATCTAACTATGGCTACACCTTC. It translates to CASSLPTGESNYGYTF.

The chain uses TRBV6-6 and TRBJ1-5, with TRBD1 as a possible D gene (5 bases). CDR3 length: 12 amino acids. CDR1 MNHNY and CDR2 SVGAGI come from the germline V gene (reference sequence). V shed 8 bases and J shed 2 bases, with 7 bases lying between them. The CDR3 nucleotides read TGTGCCAGCGGCAGGGGCAATCAGCCCCAGCATTTT. Translation gives CASGRGNQPQHF.

This sequence joins TRBV11-3 and TRBJ2-1, with 13 positions matching TRBD2. Germline CDR1 reads SGHNT; CDR2 reads YENEEA. The CDR3 runs 16 residues. V gave up 5 bases and J gave up 7 bases; unmatched junction bases: 8. CDR3 DNA sequence: TGTGCCAGCAGCCCCCCGGGACTAGCGGGGATAAATGAGCAGTTCTTC. Protein: CASSPPGLAGINEQFF.

The rearrangement joins TRBV10-3 to TRBJ1-3, with 7 bases matching TRBD1. CDR1 and CDR2 from the germline V gene are ENHRY and SYGVKD. V lost 3 bases and J lost 4; bases outside the gene matches: 3. The CDR3 extends over 14 amino acids. The CDR3 bases are TGTGCCATCAGTGACACAGGGGTCGGAAACACCATATATTTT. Protein product: CAISDTGVGNTIYF.